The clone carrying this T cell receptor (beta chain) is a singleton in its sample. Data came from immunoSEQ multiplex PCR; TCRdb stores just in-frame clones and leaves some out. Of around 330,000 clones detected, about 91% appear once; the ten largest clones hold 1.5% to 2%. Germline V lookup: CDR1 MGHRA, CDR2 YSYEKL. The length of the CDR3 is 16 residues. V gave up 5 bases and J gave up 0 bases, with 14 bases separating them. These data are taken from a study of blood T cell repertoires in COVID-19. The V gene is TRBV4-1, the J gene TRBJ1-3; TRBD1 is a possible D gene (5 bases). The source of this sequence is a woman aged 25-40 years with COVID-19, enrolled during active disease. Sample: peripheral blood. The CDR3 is CASSLVTASSGNTIYF. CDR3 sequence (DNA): TGCGCCAGCAGCTTAGTGACAGCAAGCTCTGGAAACACCATATATTTT.